This T cell receptor beta chain comes out of a study of T-cell reconstitution after alpha-beta-depleted transplantation in children. V lost 4 bases, J lost 9 bases, and 19 bases lay in between. This CDR3 region has 15 residues. Germline CDR1 and CDR2: LNHDA and SQIVND (reference sequence). Unique molecular identifiers featured in how the TCRbeta library was prepared. One entry per CDR3 protein results from TCRdb running MiXCR on the PCR reads. The profile covers roughly 300,000 distinct CDR3 sequences, with 11% appearing a single time and about 25% taken by the ten largest. Study results and limitations: For some patients, TCRbeta diversity was high at day 60 because of recipient T cells and thymic progenitors that survived. At around two months after transplant, the alpha-beta T cells were reportedly derived from several hundred expanded clones that came from non-depleted graft cells.

For this clonotype: The antigen is undetermined.

This chain joins TRBV19 and TRBJ2-1; tentatively, D is TRBD2 (6 bases). The sequence was collected from a male patient between 2 and 15 years old who had a stem cell transplant for chronic granulomatous disease, so the T cells may come from the graft donor. Specimen: peripheral blood, collected 180 days after TCRalphabeta/CD19-depleted stem cell transplant. The CDR3 is CASSNRDGGLAEQFF. CDR3 in DNA: TGTGCCAGTAGTAACCGGGACGGAGGGTTGGCTGAGCAGTTCTTC.